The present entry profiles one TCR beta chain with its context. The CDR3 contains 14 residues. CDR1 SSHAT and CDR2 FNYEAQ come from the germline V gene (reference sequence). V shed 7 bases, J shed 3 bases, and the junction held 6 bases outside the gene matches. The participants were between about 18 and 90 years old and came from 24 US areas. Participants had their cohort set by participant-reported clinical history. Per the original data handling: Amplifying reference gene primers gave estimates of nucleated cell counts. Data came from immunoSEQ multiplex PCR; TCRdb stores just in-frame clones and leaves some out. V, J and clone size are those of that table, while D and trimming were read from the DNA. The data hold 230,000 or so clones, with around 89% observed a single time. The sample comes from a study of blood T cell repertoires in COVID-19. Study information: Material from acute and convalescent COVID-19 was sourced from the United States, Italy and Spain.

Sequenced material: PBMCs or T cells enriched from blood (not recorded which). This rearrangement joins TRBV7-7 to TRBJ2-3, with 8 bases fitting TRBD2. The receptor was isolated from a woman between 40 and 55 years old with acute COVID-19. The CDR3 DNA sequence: TGTGCCAGCACCCCCGGGGGGGCGACAGATACGCAGTATTTT. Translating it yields CASTPGGATDTQYF.